A selection of T cell receptor beta chains follows, all from one sample in a study of T cells in Graves' hyperthyroidism and ophthalmopathy. TCRdb fed the multiplex PCR reads into MiXCR, producing one record per CDR3 protein. In the table there are 640,000 or so distinct CDR3 sequences, 14% to 15% of which are singletons. The sequenced sample consisted of blood. Receptors originate from a woman between 40 and 55 years old with Graves' ophthalmopathy. Each CDR3 is given with its conserved first and last residue. D genes are given only for firm matches. Rows may omit the clone size; those that give it use once, few, many or a size class.

NA	many	TRBV19	TRBJ2-5	TGTGCCACCTTTATACGGGAGACCCAGTACTTC	CATFIRETQYF
NA	NA	TRBV20-1	TRBJ1-6	TGCAGTGCTCGGGACACCTATAATTCACCCCTCCACTTT	CSARDTYNSPLHF
NA	few	TRBV11-2	TRBJ2-5	TGTGCCAGCAGCTCGACCGGGACGCTCCAAGAGACCCAGTACTTC	CASSSTGTLQETQYF
TRBD2	many	TRBV6-5	TRBJ2-7	TGTGCCAGCAGGAGAACAGGGATGGGAAGCGGGAGGGCCTACGAGCAGTACTTC	CASRRTGMGSGRAYEQYF
NA	many	TRBV12-3/TRBV12-4	TRBJ1-2	TGTGCCAGCAGTTTAGCACACTATGGCTACACCTTC	CASSLAHYGYTF
TRBD1	NA	TRBV30	TRBJ1-6	TGTGCCTGGAGAGGGACAGGCGTTTGGAATTCACCCCTCCACTTT	CAWRGTGVWNSPLHF
NA	many	TRBV7-2	TRBJ2-7	TGTGCCAGCAGCTTAGGCTCATTGGTATTCAAGCAGTACTTC	CASSLGSLVFKQYF
TRBD2	many	TRBV9	TRBJ2-3	TGTGCCAGCAGCGTAGGGAGCGGGATAATGGGTACGCAGTATTTT	CASSVGSGIMGTQYF
TRBD1	few	TRBV20-1	TRBJ1-1	TGCAGTGCTAGAGCCCCGGAGGGGACAGCGAACACTGAAGCTTTCTTT	CSARAPEGTANTEAFF
TRBD1	many	TRBV5-1	TRBJ2-7	TGCGCCAGCAGCCTACGACAGGGGAAGCAGTACTTC	CASSLRQGKQYF
NA	many	TRBV7-9	TRBJ1-2	TGTGCCAGCATCCCATCGGGCTATGGCTACACCTTC	CASIPSGYGYTF
TRBD1	NA	TRBV7-9	TRBJ2-5	TGTGCCAGCAGCTTAGCGACAGGGGGCGAGGAGACCCAGTACTTC	CASSLATGGEETQYF
NA	many	TRBV4-1	TRBJ1-1	TGCGCCAGCAGCCAAGGTCGGCAGAACACTGAAGCTTTCTTT	CASSQGRQNTEAFF
TRBD1	many	TRBV7-2	TRBJ1-6	TGTGCCAGCAGCCCCGACAGGGGGAGTTCACCCCTCCACTTT	CASSPDRGSSPLHF
NA	few	TRBV6-1	TRBJ1-3	TGTGCCAGCAGCCCAGATTACTCTGGAAACACCATATATTTT	CASSPDYSGNTIYF
NA	many	TRBV20-1	TRBJ1-5	TGCAGTGCTAGAAATTTCAGGGGAGAGGGTCAGCCCCAGCATTTT	CSARNFRGEGQPQHF
TRBD1	many	TRBV2	TRBJ1-5	TGTGCCAGCAGTTGGGACAGGCCCGGGTGGCCCCAGCATTTT	CASSWDRPGWPQHF
NA	many	TRBV24-1	TRBJ2-7	TGTGCCACCAGTGAATCCCTGCGGGACGAGCAGTACTTC	CATSESLRDEQYF
TRBD1	NA	TRBV28	TRBJ1-3	TGTGCCAGCAGTTCCCCAACAGGGGGCACTGGAAACACCATATATTTT	CASSSPTGGTGNTIYF
NA	many	TRBV28	TRBJ1-2	TGTGCGACTCTGGGGAACGGCTACACCTTC	CATLGNGYTF
NA	many	TRBV20-1	TRBJ2-7	TGCAGTGCCAACGGGGGCGGGTTCTACGAGCAGTACTTC	CSANGGGFYEQYF
NA	many	TRBV28	TRBJ1-2	TGTGCCAGCAGTTGGGGGAGGGAACCCCTCTATGGCTACACCTTC	CASSWGREPLYGYTF
NA	NA	TRBV7-3	TRBJ2-2	TGTGCCAGCAGCCGCCGACAGGACACCGGGGAGCTGTTTTTT	CASSRRQDTGELFF
TRBD1	NA	TRBV12-3/TRBV12-4	TRBJ1-1	TGTGCCAGCAGTTCCCACAGGGGGATCATGAACACTGAAGCTTTCTTT	CASSSHRGIMNTEAFF
NA	NA	TRBV20-1	TRBJ1-1	TGCAGTGCTAGAGTCACGCAGAACACTGAAGCTTTCTTT	CSARVTQNTEAFF
TRBD2	NA	TRBV20-1	TRBJ2-5	TGCAGTGCTAGAGGGGTGGAGCGGGGGTTCCAAGAGACCCAGTACTTC	CSARGVERGFQETQYF
NA	NA	TRBV28	TRBJ2-7	TGTGCCACCTCATGGTACCACGAGCAGTACTTC	CATSWYHEQYF
NA	many	TRBV2	TRBJ1-5	TGTGCCAGCAGTGAAGAGGGCATCCAGCCCCAGCATTTT	CASSEEGIQPQHF
TRBD1	many	TRBV6-1	TRBJ1-2	TGTGCCAGCAGTGAACCGACAGGGGGAAGTGGCTACACCTTC	CASSEPTGGSGYTF
NA	few	TRBV27	TRBJ2-2	TGTGCCAGCATAGGACGACTTTGGGCCGGGGAGCTGTTTTTT	CASIGRLWAGELFF
TRBD2	many	TRBV28	TRBJ2-7	TGTGCCAGCAGCGACTGGGCTAGCGGGAGCACCGGGGATCGGTACGAGCAGTACTTC	CASSDWASGSTGDRYEQYF
NA	NA	TRBV7-2	TRBJ1-1	TGTGCCAGCAGCTTCGGAGGGATAAGGGCTTTCTTT	CASSFGGIRAFF